This TCR beta chain derives from a study of blood T cell repertoires in COVID-19. Study-level background: From T cells, B-cell-depleted T cells, or PBMCs came the material, which was cDNA or gDNA.

Per the original data handling: Estimates of nucleated cell counts were drawn from the amplification of reference gene primers. Clones were read by immunoSEQ multiplex PCR, and TCRdb kept only the in-frame ones, dropping some. The V and J calls and clone size were taken over from that table, and D and trimming were inferred from the DNA. The repertoire holds around 200,000 clones, with about 85% as singletons. CDR1 and CDR2 (germline): SQVTM, ANQGSEA. V was trimmed by 3 bases and J by 4 bases, leaving 9 bases between them. This CDR3 spans 12 amino acids. The sample was peripheral blood. The receptor's source is an elderly woman with acute or convalescent COVID-19. The chain links TRBV29-1 to TRBJ1-2; no definite D call. The CDR3 DNA is TGCAGCGTTGACTGGAGACCCTATGGCTACACCTTC. It is translated as CSVDWRPYGYTF.